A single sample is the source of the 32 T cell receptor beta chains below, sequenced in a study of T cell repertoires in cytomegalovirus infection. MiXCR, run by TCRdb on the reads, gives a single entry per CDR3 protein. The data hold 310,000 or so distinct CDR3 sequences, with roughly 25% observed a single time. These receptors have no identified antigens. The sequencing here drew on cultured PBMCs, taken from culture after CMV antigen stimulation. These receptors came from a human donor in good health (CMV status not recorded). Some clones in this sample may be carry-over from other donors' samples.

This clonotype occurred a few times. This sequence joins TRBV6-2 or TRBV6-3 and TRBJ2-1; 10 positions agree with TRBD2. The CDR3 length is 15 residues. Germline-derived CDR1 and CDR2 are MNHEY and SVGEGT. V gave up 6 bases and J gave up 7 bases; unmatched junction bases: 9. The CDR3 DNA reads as TGTGCCAGCAGAGCCCTAGCGGGAGTGGGTAATGAGCAGTTCTTC. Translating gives CASRALAGVGNEQFF.

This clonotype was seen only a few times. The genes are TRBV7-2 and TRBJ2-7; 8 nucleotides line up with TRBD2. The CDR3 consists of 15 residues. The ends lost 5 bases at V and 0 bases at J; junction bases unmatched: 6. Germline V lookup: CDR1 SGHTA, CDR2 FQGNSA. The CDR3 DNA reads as TGTGCCAGCAGCCGGGGGGGGACGAACTCCTACGAGCAGTACTTC. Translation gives CASSRGGTNSYEQYF.

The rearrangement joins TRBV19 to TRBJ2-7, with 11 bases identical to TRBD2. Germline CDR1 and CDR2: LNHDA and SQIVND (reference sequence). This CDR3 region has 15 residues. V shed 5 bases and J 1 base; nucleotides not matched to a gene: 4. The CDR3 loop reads CASSAGTSGSYEQYV. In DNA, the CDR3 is TGTGCCAGTAGTGCTGGGACTAGCGGTTCCTACGAGCAGTACGTC.

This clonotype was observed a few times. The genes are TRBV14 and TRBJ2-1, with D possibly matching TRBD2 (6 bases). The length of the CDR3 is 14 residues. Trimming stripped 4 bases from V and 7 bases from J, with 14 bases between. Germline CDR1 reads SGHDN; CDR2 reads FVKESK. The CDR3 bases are TGTGCCAGCAGCCCCCCCCTTCGGGGGAATGAGCAGTTCTTC. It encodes CASSPPLRGNEQFF.

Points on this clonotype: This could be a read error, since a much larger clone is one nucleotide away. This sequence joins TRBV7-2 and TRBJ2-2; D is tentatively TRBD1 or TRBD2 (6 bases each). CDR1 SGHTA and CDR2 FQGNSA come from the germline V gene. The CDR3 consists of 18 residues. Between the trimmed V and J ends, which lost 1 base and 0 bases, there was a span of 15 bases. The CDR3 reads CASSLDWGREANTGELFF. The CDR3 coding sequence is TGTGCCAGCAGCTTAGATTGGGGGCGGGAAGCGAACACCGGGGAGCTGTTTTTT. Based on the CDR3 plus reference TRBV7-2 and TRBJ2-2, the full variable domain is GAGVSQSPSNKVTEKGKDVELRCDPISGHTALYWYRQSLGQGLEFLIYFQGNSAPDKSGLPSDRFSAERTGGSVSTLTIQRTQQEDSAVYLCASSLDWGREANTGELFFGEGSRLTVL.

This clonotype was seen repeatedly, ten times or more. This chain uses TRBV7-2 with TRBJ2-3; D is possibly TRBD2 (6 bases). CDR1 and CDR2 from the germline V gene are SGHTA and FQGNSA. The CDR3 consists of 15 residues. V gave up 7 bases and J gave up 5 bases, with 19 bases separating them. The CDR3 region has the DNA TGTGCCAGCACCCCTCCCGGGGGATGGGGAGATACGCAGTATTTT. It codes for CASTPPGGWGDTQYF.

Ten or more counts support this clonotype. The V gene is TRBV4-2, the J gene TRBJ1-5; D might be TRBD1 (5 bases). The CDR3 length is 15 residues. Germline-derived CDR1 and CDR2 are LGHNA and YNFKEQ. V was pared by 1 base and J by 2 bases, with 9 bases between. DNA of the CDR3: TGTGCCAGCAGCCAAGGTGGGGCCGGCAATCAGCCCCAGCATTTT. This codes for CASSQGGAGNQPQHF.

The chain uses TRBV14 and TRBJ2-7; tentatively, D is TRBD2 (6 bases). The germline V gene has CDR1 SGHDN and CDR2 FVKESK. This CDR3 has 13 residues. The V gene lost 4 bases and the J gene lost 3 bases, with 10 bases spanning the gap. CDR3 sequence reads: CASSPAGRYEQYF. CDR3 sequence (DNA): TGTGCCAGCAGCCCGGCGGGGCGCTACGAGCAGTACTTC.

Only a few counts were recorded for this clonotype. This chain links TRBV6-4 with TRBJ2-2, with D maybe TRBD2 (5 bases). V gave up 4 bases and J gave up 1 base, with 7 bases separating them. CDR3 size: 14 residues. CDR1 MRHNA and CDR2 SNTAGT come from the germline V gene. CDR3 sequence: CASSAAVNTGELFF. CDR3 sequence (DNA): TGTGCCAGCAGTGCAGCGGTGAACACCGGGGAGCTGTTTTTT.

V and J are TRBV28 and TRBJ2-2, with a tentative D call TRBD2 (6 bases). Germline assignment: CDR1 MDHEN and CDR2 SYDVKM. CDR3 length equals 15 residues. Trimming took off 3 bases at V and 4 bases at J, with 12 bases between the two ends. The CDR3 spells CASSLGILATGELFF. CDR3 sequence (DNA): TGTGCCAGCAGTTTGGGAATACTAGCCACCGGGGAGCTGTTTTTT. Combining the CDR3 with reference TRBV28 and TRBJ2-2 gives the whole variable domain DVKVTQSSRYLVKRTGEKVFLECVQDMDHENMFWYRQDPGLGLRLIYFSYDVKMKEKGDIPEGYSVSREKKERFSLILESASTNQTSMYLCASSLGILATGELFFGEGSRLTVL.

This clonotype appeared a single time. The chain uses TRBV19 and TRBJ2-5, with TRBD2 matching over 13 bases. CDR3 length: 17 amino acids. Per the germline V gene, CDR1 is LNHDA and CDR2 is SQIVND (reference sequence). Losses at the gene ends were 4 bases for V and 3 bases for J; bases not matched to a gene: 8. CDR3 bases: TGTGCCAGTAGTAGTGGACTAGCGGGAGTCGGGAAAGAGACCCAGTACTTC. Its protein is CASSSGLAGVGKETQYF.

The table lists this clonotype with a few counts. The CDR3 region has the DNA TGTGCCAGCAGCTTTAGAAGCCCCGACCTCCGGGGCGGGGGCGTCCTTCGCAATGAGCAGTTCTTC. This gives the protein CASSFRSPDLRGGGVLRNEQFF. J is TRBJ2-1 and V is TRBV7-9; a weak D match, TRBD2 (7 bases). The V end lost 3 bases, the J end lost 6 bases, and 36 bases lay between the germline ends. CDR1 and CDR2 from the germline V gene are SEHNR and FQNEAQ (reference sequence). The CDR3 has 22 amino acids. Full variable domain (remainder filled in from reference TRBV7-9 and TRBJ2-1): DTGVSQNPRHKITKRGQNVTFRCDPISEHNRLYWYRQTLGQGPEFLTYFQNEAQLEKSRLLSDRFSAERPKGSFSTLEIQRTEQGDSAMYLCASSFRSPDLRGGGVLRNEQFFGPGTRLTVL.

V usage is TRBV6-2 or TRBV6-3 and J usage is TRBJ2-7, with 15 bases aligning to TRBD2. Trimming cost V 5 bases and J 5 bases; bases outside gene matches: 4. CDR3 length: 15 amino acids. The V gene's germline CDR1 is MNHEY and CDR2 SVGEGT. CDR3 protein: CASSDGTSGRNEQYV. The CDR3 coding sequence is TGTGCCAGCAGTGATGGGACTAGCGGGAGGAACGAGCAGTACGTC.

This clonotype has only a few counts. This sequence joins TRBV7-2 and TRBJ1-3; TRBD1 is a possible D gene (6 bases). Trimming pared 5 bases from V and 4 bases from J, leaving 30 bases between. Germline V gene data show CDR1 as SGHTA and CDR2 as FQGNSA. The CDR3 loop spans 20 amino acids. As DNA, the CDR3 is TGTGCCAGCAGCCCAGATCAAGGGAGAAACAGGGAATCAACCGGAAACACCATATATTTT. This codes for CASSPDQGRNRESTGNTIYF.

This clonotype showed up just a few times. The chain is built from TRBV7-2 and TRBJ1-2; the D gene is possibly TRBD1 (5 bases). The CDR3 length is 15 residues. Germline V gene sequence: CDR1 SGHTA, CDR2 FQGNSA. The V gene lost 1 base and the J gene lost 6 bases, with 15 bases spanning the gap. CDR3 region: CASSLGGWGGDGYTF. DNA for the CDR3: TGTGCCAGCAGCTTAGGGGGGTGGGGAGGAGATGGCTACACCTTC. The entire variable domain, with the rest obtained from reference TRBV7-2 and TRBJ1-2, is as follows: GAGVSQSPSNKVTEKGKDVELRCDPISGHTALYWYRQSLGQGLEFLIYFQGNSAPDKSGLPSDRFSAERTGGSVSTLTIQRTQQEDSAVYLCASSLGGWGGDGYTFGSGTRLTVV.

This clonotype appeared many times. The CDR3 sequence is CASSLGGDIQYF. The DNA for the CDR3 is TGTGCCAGCAGCTTGGGGGGAGACATTCAGTACTTC. The chain links TRBV7-2 to TRBJ2-4; perhaps TRBD2 as D (6 bases). V was clipped by 3 bases and J by 8 bases, with 8 bases between them. The CDR3 runs 12 residues. Germline V CDR1 and CDR2: SGHTA, FQGNSA.

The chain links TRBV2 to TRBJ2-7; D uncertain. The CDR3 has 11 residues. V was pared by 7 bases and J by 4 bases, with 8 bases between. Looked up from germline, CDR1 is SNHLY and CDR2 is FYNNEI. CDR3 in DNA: TGTGCCAGCATTAGGGAATACGAGCAGTACGTC. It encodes CASIREYEQYV.

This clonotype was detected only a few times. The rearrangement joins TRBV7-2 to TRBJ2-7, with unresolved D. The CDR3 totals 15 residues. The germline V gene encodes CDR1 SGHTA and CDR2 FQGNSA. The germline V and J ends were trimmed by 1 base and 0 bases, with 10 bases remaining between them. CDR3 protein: CASSLEKISSYEQYF. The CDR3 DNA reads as TGTGCCAGCAGCTTAGAGAAGATTAGCTCCTACGAGCAGTACTTC.

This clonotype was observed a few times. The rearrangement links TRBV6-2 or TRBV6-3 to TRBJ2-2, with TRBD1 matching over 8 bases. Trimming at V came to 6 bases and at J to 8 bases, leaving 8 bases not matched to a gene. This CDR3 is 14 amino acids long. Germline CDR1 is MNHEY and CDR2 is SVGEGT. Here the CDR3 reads CASSRDRQGGELFF. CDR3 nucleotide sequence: TGTGCCAGCAGCCGGGACAGGCAAGGAGGGGAGCTGTTTTTT.

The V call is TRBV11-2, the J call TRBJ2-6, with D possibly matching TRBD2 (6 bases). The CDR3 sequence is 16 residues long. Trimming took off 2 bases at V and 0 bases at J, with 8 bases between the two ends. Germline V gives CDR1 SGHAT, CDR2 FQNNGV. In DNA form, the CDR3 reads TGTGCCAGCAGCTTACGGGGGAGCTCTGGGGCCAACGTCCTGACTTTC. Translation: CASSLRGSSGANVLTF.

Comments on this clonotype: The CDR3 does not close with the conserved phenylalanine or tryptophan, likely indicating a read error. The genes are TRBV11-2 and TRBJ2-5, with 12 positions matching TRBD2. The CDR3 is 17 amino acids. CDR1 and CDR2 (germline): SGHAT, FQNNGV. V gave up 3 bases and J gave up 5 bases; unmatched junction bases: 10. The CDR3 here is CASSFGTSGLPLETQYL. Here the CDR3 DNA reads TGTGCCAGCAGCTTCGGGACTAGCGGGTTACCCCTCGAGACCCAGTACTTG.

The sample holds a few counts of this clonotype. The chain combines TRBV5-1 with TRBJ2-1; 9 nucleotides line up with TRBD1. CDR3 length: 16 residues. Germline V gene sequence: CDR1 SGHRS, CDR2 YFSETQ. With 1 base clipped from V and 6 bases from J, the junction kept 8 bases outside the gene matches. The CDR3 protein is CASSLIPGQGRNEQFF. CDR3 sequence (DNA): TGCGCCAGCAGCTTGATCCCGGGACAGGGACGCAATGAGCAGTTCTTC.

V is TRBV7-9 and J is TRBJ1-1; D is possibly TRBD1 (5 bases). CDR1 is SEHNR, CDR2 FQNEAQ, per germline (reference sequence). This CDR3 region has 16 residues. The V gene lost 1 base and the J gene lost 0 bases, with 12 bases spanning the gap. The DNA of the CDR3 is TGTGCCAGCAGCTTAGTTGGGGGGGACCTGAACACTGAAGCTTTCTTT. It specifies CASSLVGGDLNTEAFF.

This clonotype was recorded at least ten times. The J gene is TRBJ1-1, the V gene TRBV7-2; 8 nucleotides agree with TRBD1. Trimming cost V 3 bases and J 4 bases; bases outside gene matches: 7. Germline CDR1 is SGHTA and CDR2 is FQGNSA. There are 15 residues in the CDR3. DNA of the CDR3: TGTGCCAGCAGCTTTGGACAGGGCGGGAGCACTGAAGCTTTCTTT. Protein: CASSFGQGGSTEAFF.

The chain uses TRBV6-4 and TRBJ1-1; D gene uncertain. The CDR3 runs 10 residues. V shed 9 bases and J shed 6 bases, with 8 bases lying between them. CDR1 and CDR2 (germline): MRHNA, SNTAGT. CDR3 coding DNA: TGTGCCAGATTTGTGGCTGAAGCTTTCTTT. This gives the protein CARFVAEAFF.

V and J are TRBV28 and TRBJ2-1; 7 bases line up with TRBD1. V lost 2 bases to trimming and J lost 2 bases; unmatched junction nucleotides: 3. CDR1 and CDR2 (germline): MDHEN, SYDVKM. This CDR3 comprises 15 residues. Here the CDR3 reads CASSLDRDAYNEQFF. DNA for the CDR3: TGTGCCAGCAGTTTAGACAGGGACGCCTACAATGAGCAGTTCTTC.

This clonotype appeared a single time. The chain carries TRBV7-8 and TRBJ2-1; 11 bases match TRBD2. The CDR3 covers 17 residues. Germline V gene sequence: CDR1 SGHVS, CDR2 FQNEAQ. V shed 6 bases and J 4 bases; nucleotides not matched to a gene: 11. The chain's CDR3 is CASRPYPTSGIYNEQFF. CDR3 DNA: TGTGCCAGCAGACCCTATCCGACTAGCGGGATTTACAATGAGCAGTTCTTC.

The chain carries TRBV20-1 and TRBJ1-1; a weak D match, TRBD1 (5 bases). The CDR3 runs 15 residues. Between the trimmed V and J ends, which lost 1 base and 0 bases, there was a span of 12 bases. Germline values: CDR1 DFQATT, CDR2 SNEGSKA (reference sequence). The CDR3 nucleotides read TGCAGTGCTAGAGGGAGGGGCCTTATGAACACTGAAGCTTTCTTT. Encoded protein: CSARGRGLMNTEAFF.

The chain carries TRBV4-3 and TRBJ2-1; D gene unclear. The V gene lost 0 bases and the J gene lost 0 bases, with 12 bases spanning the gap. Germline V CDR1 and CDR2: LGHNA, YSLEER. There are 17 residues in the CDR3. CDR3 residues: CASSQDSRGYSYNEQFF. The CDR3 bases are TGCGCCAGCAGCCAAGATTCCCGCGGATACTCCTACAATGAGCAGTTCTTC.

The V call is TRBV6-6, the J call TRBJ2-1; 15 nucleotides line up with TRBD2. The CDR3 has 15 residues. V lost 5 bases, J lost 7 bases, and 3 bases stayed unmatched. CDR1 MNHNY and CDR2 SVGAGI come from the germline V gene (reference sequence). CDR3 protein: CASSGLAGGSNEQFF. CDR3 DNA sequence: TGTGCCAGCAGTGGACTAGCGGGAGGGTCGAATGAGCAGTTCTTC.

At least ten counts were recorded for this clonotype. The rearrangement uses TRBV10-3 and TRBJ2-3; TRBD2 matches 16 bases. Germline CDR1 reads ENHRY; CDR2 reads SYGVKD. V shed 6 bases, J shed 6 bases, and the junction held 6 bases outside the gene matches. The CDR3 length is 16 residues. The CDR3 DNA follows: TGTGCCATCAGGGAGGGACTAGCGGGGGGGGCGGATACGCAGTATTTT. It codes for CAIREGLAGGADTQYF.

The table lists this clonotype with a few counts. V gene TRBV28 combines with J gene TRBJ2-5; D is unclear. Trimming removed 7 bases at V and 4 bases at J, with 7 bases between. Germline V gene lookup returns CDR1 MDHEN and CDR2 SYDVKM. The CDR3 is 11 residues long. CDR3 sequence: CASTRGETQYF. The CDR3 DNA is TGTGCCAGCACTCGAGGAGAGACCCAGTACTTC.